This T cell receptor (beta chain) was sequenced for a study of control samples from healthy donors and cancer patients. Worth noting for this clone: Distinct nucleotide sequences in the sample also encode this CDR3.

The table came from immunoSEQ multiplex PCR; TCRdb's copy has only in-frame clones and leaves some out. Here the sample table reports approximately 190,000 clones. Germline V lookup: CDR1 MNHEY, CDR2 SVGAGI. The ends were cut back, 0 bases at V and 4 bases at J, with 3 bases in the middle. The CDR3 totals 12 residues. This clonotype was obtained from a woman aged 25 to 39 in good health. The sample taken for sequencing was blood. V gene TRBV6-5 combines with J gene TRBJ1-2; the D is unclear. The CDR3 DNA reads TGTGCCAGCAGTTACTCAGGCTATGGCTACACCTTC. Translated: CASSYSGYGYTF.